This T cell receptor (beta chain) was identified during a study of T cells after yellow fever vaccination. Findings and caveats of the study: Post-booster samples contained most primary-vaccination clones (about 95% CD4, roughly 88% CD8).

The CDR3 totals 14 residues. Trimming left V 6 bases short and J 5 bases short, with 14 bases between. Regarding this clonotype: The antigen is not known.

Via MiXCR, TCRdb re-called the 5' RACE reads, giving one row per CDR3 protein. The sample lists hundreds of thousands of distinct CDR3 sequences, 10% to 15% occurring once. The V and J genes are TRBV12-3 or TRBV12-4 and TRBJ2-1; D is possibly TRBD2 (6 bases). The TCR comes from a man aged 30 to 45 who received the YFV17D yellow fever vaccine. Sequenced material: PBMCs, taken on the day of the yellow fever booster vaccination. Here the CDR3 DNA reads TGTGCCAGCAGCCGGGACTGGAATCACAATGAGCAGTTCTTC. This encodes CASSRDWNHNEQFF.